This TCR beta chain was retrieved from a study of T cell clonality in common variable immunodeficiency. Study-level findings and limits: Common variable immunodeficiency TCR beta sequences reportedly had fewer deletions and N-nucleotide insertions. Repertoire-complication correlations in CVID were limited by patient heterogeneity.

This clone has ten or more counts. Its antigen remains unidentified. The observed sequence ends 3 residues before the CDR3 terminus, with the missing tail filled in from the germline J gene. CVID and control samples used equivalent genomic DNA input. Only in-frame clones appear in the TCRdb table, and some are missing; sequencing was by immunoSEQ multiplex PCR. The sample yields tens of thousands of clones, without any singletons. The V gene's germline CDR1 is SGHTA and CDR2 FQGTGA. The trim removed 1 base at V and 9 bases at J, leaving 17 bases unmatched. The CDR3 loop spans 19 amino acids. The TCR sequence derives from a person aged 18 to 70 in good health. Sequenced material: peripheral blood mononuclear cells. V is TRBV7-3 and J is TRBJ1-6, with 8 positions matching TRBD1. Partial CDR3 DNA: TGTGCCAGCAGCTTAATGGGGGGACAGGAAAACTTTATACGTTCACCC. It codes for CASSLMGGQENFIRSP. The entire CDR3 reads CASSLMGGQENFIRSPLHF.